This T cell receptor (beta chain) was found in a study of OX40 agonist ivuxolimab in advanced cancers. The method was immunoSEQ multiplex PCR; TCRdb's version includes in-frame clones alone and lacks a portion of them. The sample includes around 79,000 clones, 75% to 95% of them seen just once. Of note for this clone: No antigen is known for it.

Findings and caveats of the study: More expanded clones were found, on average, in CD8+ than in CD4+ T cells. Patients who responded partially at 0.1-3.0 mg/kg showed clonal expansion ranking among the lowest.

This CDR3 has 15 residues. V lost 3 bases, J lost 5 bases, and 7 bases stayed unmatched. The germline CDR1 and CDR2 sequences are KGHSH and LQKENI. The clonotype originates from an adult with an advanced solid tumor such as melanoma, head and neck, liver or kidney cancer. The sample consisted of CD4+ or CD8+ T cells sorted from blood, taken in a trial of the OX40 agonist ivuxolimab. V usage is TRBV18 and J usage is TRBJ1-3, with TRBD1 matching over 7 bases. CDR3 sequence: CASSPYGTARNTIYF. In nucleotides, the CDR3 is TGTGCCAGCTCACCCTATGGGACAGCCAGAAACACCATATATTTT.